This TCR beta chain emerged from a study of blood T cell repertoires in COVID-19. Background on the study: Samples came from the United States, Italy and Spain, spanning acute and convalescent COVID-19. T cells, B-cell-depleted T cells, or PBMCs provided the cDNA or gDNA that served as material.

With 4 bases removed from V and 4 bases from J, the gap between germline ends came to 11 bases. The CDR3 runs 13 residues. Germline lookup yields CDR1 SGHRS and CDR2 YFSETQ. Per the original methods: Amplification from reference gene primers served as the basis for estimated nucleated cell counts. Some clones are missing from TCRdb's copy, which holds only in-frame ones; the method was immunoSEQ multiplex PCR. For V, J and clone size, that table is used; D and trimming come from the DNA. The sample has tens of thousands of clones; roughly nine tenths are singletons. This clonotype was sampled from a man between 45 and 60 years old with acute or convalescent COVID-19. The rearrangement links TRBV5-1 to TRBJ1-1; D remains unclear. Sequenced input: peripheral blood. The DNA for the CDR3 is TGCGCCAGCAGCCCGGAGGGTTTCACTGAAGCTTTCTTT. It codes for CASSPEGFTEAFF.